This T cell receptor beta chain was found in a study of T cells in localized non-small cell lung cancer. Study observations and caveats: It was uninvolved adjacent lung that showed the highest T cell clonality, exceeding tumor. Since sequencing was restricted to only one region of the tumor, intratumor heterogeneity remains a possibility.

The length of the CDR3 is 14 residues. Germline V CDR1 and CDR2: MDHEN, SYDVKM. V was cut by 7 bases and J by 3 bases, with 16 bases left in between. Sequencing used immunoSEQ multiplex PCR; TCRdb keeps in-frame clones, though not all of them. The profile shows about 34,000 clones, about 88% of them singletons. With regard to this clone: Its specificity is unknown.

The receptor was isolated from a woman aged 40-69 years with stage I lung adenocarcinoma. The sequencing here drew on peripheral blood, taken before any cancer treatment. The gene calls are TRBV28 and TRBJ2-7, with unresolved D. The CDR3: CASTEDVAFYEQYF. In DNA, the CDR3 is TGTGCCAGCACCGAGGACGTTGCCTTCTACGAGCAGTACTTC.